This entry features one T cell receptor beta chain sequence. Generated by immunoSEQ multiplex PCR, the TCRdb table keeps only in-frame clones and is missing some. The sample lists 9,500 to 15,000 clones, about four fifths occurring once. The data are from a study of sequential checkpoint blockade in melanoma. The overall study: Patients were randomized 1:1 to nivolumab-then-ipilimumab or ipilimumab-then-nivolumab first-line. Each arm's sequence ended with maintenance nivolumab.

Treatment specified: randomized to nivolumab then ipilimumab (arm A) or the reverse (arm B). Patients had received no earlier DNA-damaging chemotherapy. Live CD3+CD8+ CD19− CD56− cells were sorted from PBMCs. The sequence was collected from a human donor with melanoma. The input for sequencing was CD8+ T cells sorted from blood (inferred from file names), taken from a patient given nivolumab and ipilimumab in sequence.

This chain's CDR3 is CASSRHSSYNEQFF. The CDR3 DNA reads TGTGCCAGCAGCCGCCACAGCTCCTACAATGAGCAGTTCTTC. This chain joins TRBV27 and TRBJ2-1, with unresolved D. The CDR3 length is 14 residues. Germline CDR1 MNHEY, CDR2 SMNVEV (reference sequence). V was trimmed by 6 bases and J by 0 bases, leaving 9 bases between them.